This T cell receptor beta chain was identified during a study of human versus mouse CDR3 diversity and MHC coevolution. Naive CD4 T cells were sorted as CD45RO-negative, CD62L-positive. This clone appeared a few times. Its target is unknown. Sequenced by immunoSEQ multiplex PCR; TCRdb stores in-frame clones only, minus some. The table records some 60,000 clones, roughly 94% of them present only once. The CDR3 extends over 12 amino acids. Deletions cut 9 bases from V and 2 bases from J, with 10 bases between. Germline CDR1 reads ENHRY; CDR2 reads SYGVKD. Study conclusions and caveats: About 1.6 million TCR beta clonotypes were estimated for humans, the largest repertoire.

The sequence derives from a person in their sixties or seventies in good health. The chain is built from TRBV10-3 and TRBJ1-2; D remains unclear. The sequenced material came from naive CD4+ T cells from blood. The subset here: CD45RO-negative CD62L-positive naive CD4 T cells. The CDR3 nucleotides read TGTGCCATTCAGACACCCAACTATGGCTACACCTTC. Its protein product is CAIQTPNYGYTF.